The 12 T cell receptor beta chains given below trace back to one sample, sequenced in a study of radiation and T cells in renal cell carcinoma. Sample time point: blood 2 weeks post-SBRT. The treatment here: 15 Gy SBRT to primary tumor, nephrectomy 4 weeks later. Assay: immunoSEQ multiplex PCR; the TCRdb copy retains only in-frame clones and omits some. The profile covers about 60,000 clones, with around 80% appearing a single time and about 7% taken by the ten largest. This material consisted of blood, taken from a patient whose treatment included radiotherapy and nephrectomy. Receptors were obtained from a man in his sixties with renal cell carcinoma.

The chain combines TRBV5-1 with TRBJ2-3; D perhaps matches TRBD1 (6 bases). The CDR3 runs 14 residues. With 2 bases removed from V and 5 bases from J, the gap between germline ends came to 12 bases. Germline V gene data show CDR1 as SGHRS and CDR2 as YFSETQ. CDR3 nucleotides: TGCGCCAGCAGCTTCGGACAGAATGTAGATACGCAGTATTTT. Translating gives CASSFGQNVDTQYF.

The chain combines TRBV29-1 with TRBJ2-5; D possibly uses TRBD1 or TRBD2 (5 bases each). V gave up 2 bases and J gave up 5 bases, with 15 bases separating them. This CDR3 has 14 amino acids. Looked up from germline, CDR1 is SQVTM and CDR2 is ANQGSEA. This CDR3 reads CSVELGTRRETQYF. The CDR3, as DNA: TGCAGCGTTGAATTGGGGACGAGGCGGGAGACCCAGTACTTC.

The chain has TRBV6-1 and TRBJ2-5; no firm D call. V gave up 10 bases and J gave up 5 bases, with 20 bases separating them. The CDR3 totals 14 residues. Germline lookup yields CDR1 MNHNS and CDR2 SASEGT. CDR3 nucleotides: TGTGCCACCCGTGTCGCGTGGACCGGGGAGACCCAGTACTTC. Translated, it gives CATRVAWTGETQYF.

This chain links TRBV30 with TRBJ1-5; 8 bases are shared with TRBD1. CDR1 is GTSNPN, CDR2 SVGIG, per germline (reference sequence). CDR3 length: 15 amino acids. V was pared by 3 bases and J by 0 bases, with 4 bases of the junction left unmatched. The chain's CDR3 is CAWRRQGYSNQPQHF. The CDR3 DNA reads as TGTGCCTGGAGGCGACAGGGGTATAGCAATCAGCCCCAGCATTTT.

The gene calls are TRBV5-6 and TRBJ1-1, with 7 positions matching TRBD1. This CDR3 has 15 residues. J gave up 6 bases and V 3 bases, and 11 bases lay outside the gene matches. In germline, CDR1 is SGHDT, CDR2 YYEEEE. CDR3: CASSSPVTGRPEAFF. CDR3 DNA sequence: TGTGCCAGCAGCTCGCCGGTGACAGGGAGACCTGAAGCTTTCTTT.

The V gene is TRBV11-3, the J gene TRBJ2-2; a possible D gene is TRBD1 (5 bases). V was pared by 6 bases and J by 5 bases, with 10 bases between. Germline V CDR1 and CDR2: SGHNT, YENEEA. The CDR3 contains 13 residues. CDR3 in DNA: TGTGCCAGCAGTTTGCAGGGTACCGGGGAGCTGTTTTTT. Translation gives CASSLQGTGELFF.

V usage is TRBV6-5 and J usage is TRBJ2-5, with D tentatively TRBD1 (5 bases). Germline V gene lookup returns CDR1 MNHEY and CDR2 SVGAGI. The CDR3 length is 14 residues. Trimming took off 0 bases at V and 2 bases at J, with 7 bases between the two ends. The CDR3 sequence: CASSYSRQQETQYF. The CDR3 DNA follows: TGTGCCAGCAGTTACTCGAGACAGCAAGAGACCCAGTACTTC.

The J gene is TRBJ1-4, the V gene TRBV7-2; a possible D gene is TRBD1 (5 bases). The CDR3 loop spans 12 amino acids. CDR1 SGHTA and CDR2 FQGNSA come from the germline V gene. V shed 1 base and J shed 12 bases, with 9 bases lying between them. The CDR3 is CASSLGGWELFF. The CDR3 coding sequence is TGTGCCAGCAGCTTAGGGGGGTGGGAACTGTTTTTT.

The chain uses TRBV7-2 and TRBJ2-2, with TRBD2 identical over 10 bases. CDR3 length equals 18 residues. V lost 1 base and J lost 2; bases outside the gene matches: 7. CDR1 is SGHTA and CDR2 is FQGNSA in the germline V gene. CDR3 region: CASSLDGSGRFNTGELFF. DNA for the CDR3: TGTGCCAGCAGCTTAGATGGTAGCGGGAGGTTTAACACCGGGGAGCTGTTTTTT.

The rearrangement uses TRBV19 and TRBJ2-1; 10 nucleotides line up with TRBD2. This CDR3 has 16 amino acids. Germline CDR1 and CDR2: LNHDA and SQIVND (reference sequence). After removal of 1 base from V and 9 bases from J, the junction contained 9 bases not matched to a gene. In DNA form, the CDR3 reads TGTGCCAGTAGTATAGGTCTAGCGGGAGAGGGTAGTGAGCAGTTCTTC. As protein: CASSIGLAGEGSEQFF.

Remarks on this clone: Other DNA sequences in the sample encode the same CDR3. The chain is built from TRBV4-2 and TRBJ1-1; D possibly corresponds to TRBD1 (6 bases). Germline-derived CDR1 and CDR2 are LGHNA and YNFKEQ. Trimming stripped 4 bases from V and 3 bases from J, with 18 bases between. The CDR3 has 16 amino acids. CDR3: CASSPRTGGRHTEAFF. In DNA form, the CDR3 reads TGTGCCAGCAGCCCCAGGACGGGGGGCAGGCACACTGAAGCTTTCTTT.

V gene TRBV11-3 combines with J gene TRBJ2-2; TRBD1 aligns across 7 bases. The CDR3 length is 15 residues. J gave up 7 bases and V 4 bases, and 9 bases lay outside the gene matches. The germline gives CDR1 SGHNT, CDR2 YENEEA. The CDR3 is CASSSDTGVSGELFF. The CDR3 DNA is TGTGCCAGCAGCTCGGATACAGGGGTCAGCGGGGAGCTGTTTTTT.